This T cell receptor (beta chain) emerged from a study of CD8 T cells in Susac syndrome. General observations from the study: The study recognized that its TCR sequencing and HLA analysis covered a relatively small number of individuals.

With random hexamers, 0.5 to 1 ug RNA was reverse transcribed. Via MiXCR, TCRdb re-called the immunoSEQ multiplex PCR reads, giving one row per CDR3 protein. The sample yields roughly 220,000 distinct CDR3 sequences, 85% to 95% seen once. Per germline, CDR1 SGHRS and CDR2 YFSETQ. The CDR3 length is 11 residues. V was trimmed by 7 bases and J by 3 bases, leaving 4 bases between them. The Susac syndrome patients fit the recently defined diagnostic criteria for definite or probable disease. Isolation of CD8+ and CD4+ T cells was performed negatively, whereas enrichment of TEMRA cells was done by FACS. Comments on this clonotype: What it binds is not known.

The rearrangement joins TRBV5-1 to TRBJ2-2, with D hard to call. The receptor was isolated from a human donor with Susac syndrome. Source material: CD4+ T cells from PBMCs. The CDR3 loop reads CASYDTGELFF. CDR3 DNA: TGCGCCAGCTATGACACCGGGGAGCTGTTTTTT.